This T cell receptor beta chain was identified in a study of T cells after posttransplantation cyclophosphamide. Generated by immunoSEQ multiplex PCR, the TCRdb table keeps only in-frame clones and is missing some. The sample contains more than 3,000 clones, none occurring once; roughly 30% lies in the top ten. This clone was seen many times. CDR1 is SGHRS and CDR2 is YFSETQ in the germline V gene. Trimming cost V 5 bases and J 1 base, with 13 bases left between them. The CDR3 consists of 15 residues. A marrow graft followed busulfan-fludarabine conditioning, with cyclophosphamide on days +3 and +4. The sequence was collected from a female patient between 40 and 50 years old who received an allogeneic stem cell transplant from a related donor, was CMV-positive, and had no GVHD. These T cells may partly come from the graft donor. The genes are TRBV5-1 and TRBJ2-1; TRBD2 might be the D (6 bases). Sequencing was performed on PBMCs, taken 84 days after allogeneic stem cell transplant with posttransplant cyclophosphamide. Here the CDR3 reads CASRAGGDSYNEQFF. As DNA, the CDR3 is TGCGCCAGCAGAGCGGGCGGGGATTCCTACAATGAGCAGTTCTTC.